The 22 T cell receptor beta chains below all came from one sample that was sequenced in a study of blood T cell repertoires in COVID-19. Using immunoSEQ multiplex PCR, the repertoire was profiled, and TCRdb retains in-frame clones only, with some absent. Of some 180,000 clones listed, 75% to 95% are singletons. Sequencing was performed on peripheral blood. Receptor source: a man between 45 and 60 years old with acute or convalescent COVID-19.

The chain joins TRBV5-1 to TRBJ1-6; 7 bases match TRBD1. V dropped 5 bases and J dropped 6; count of bases not matched to a gene: 8. The CDR3 extends over 15 amino acids. Germline V CDR1 and CDR2: SGHRS, YFSETQ. CDR3 region: CASRVQGSTNSPLHF. In nucleotides, the CDR3 is TGCGCCAGCAGGGTACAGGGGTCAACTAATTCACCCCTCCACTTT.

The chain couples TRBV19 to TRBJ2-1, with 10 bases lining up with TRBD2. After removal of 4 bases from V and 0 bases from J, the junction contained 0 bases not matched to a gene. The CDR3 is made up of 15 amino acids. Germline V gene sequence: CDR1 LNHDA, CDR2 SQIVND (reference sequence). The chain's CDR3 is CASSTSGSSYNEQFF. In DNA, the CDR3 is TGTGCCAGTAGTACTAGCGGGAGCTCCTACAATGAGCAGTTCTTC.

This chain connects TRBV9 to TRBJ1-4; possible D gene TRBD1, 5 bases. CDR3 length equals 12 residues. The germline V gene has CDR1 SGDLS and CDR2 YYNGEE. Trimming took 0 bases from V and 15 from J, leaving 12 bases between them. CDR3 DNA: TGTGCCAGCAGCGTAGCTGGGGGGAGAATGTTTTTT. As protein: CASSVAGGRMFF.

The V call is TRBV5-1, the J call TRBJ2-1, with 9 nucleotides matching TRBD2. J gave up 5 bases and V 4 bases, and 4 bases lay outside the gene matches. This CDR3 is built from 14 residues. Germline assignment: CDR1 SGHRS and CDR2 YFSETQ. The CDR3 sequence: CASSPTSGNNEQFF. In DNA form, the CDR3 reads TGCGCCAGCAGCCCGACTAGCGGAAACAATGAGCAGTTCTTC.

CDR3 bases: TGTGCCAGCAGTGAACGGGCAGGGCGCGACTATGGCTACACCTTC. Amino acids: CASSERAGRDYGYTF. The chain is built from TRBV2 and TRBJ1-2; perhaps TRBD1 as D (5 bases). Germline V CDR1 and CDR2: SNHLY, FYNNEI. CDR3 size: 15 residues. V was trimmed by 2 bases and J by 3 bases, leaving 13 bases between them.

This chain links TRBV19 with TRBJ1-5; 7 bases align to TRBD1. The junction had 9 bases not matched to a gene; V was cut back by 8 bases and J by 5 bases. Germline V gene lookup returns CDR1 LNHDA and CDR2 SQIVND (reference sequence). The CDR3 runs to 14 residues. CDR3 residues: CASSGGLNHQPQHF. The CDR3, as DNA: TGTGCCAGTTCAGGGGGTCTCAATCATCAGCCCCAGCATTTT.

The V and J genes are TRBV18 and TRBJ2-1; 7 bases are a match to TRBD2. This CDR3 has 14 amino acids. Germline trimming cut 3 bases from V and 8 bases from J; bases unmatched to any gene: 7. Germline V gives CDR1 KGHSH, CDR2 LQKENI. The chain's CDR3 is CASSPPAGTDEQFF. The DNA of the CDR3 is TGTGCCAGCTCACCCCCAGCGGGAACGGATGAGCAGTTCTTC.

The chain employs TRBV13 and TRBJ1-3; 9 bases are shared with TRBD1. The CDR3 loop spans 16 amino acids. From germline, CDR1 is PRHDT and CDR2 FYEKMQ (reference sequence). The J segment lost 8 bases and the V segment lost 4 bases, leaving 12 bases of the junction unmatched. The CDR3 nucleotides read TGTGCCAGCAGCTCCCGGACAGGGGTTCTCTGGGACACCATATATTTT. Translated, it gives CASSSRTGVLWDTIYF.

The rearrangement uses TRBV14 and TRBJ2-1; D might be TRBD1 (5 bases). CDR3 length equals 12 residues. Germline V gene lookup returns CDR1 SGHDN and CDR2 FVKESK. Trimming cost V 2 bases and J 14 bases, with 13 bases left between them. CDR3: CASSQSPREKFF. Written as DNA, the CDR3 is TGTGCCAGCAGCCAATCACCCAGGGAAAAGTTCTTC.

This chain uses TRBV5-8 with TRBJ1-6, with TRBD1 identical over 9 bases. V trimming: 5 bases; J trimming: 7 bases; junction bases outside the gene matches: 4. Germline CDR1 SGHTS, CDR2 YDEGEE. This CDR3 is built from 14 residues. The CDR3 region has the DNA TGTGCCAGCAGGCGACAGGGGGGAAATTCACCCCTCCACTTT. This gives the protein CASRRQGGNSPLHF.

The genes are TRBV21-1 and TRBJ1-1; the DNA was not compared with TRBD1, the D call given in the table. TRBV21-1 is assigned pseudogene status. The CDR3 loop spans 16 amino acids. The CDR3 protein is CASSKEIRRVNTEAFF. In nucleotides, the CDR3 is TGTGCCAGCAGCAAAGAGATCCGCAGGGTGAACACTGAAGCTTTCTTT.

This chain links TRBV27 with TRBJ2-2; TRBD2 might be the D (5 bases). Per the germline V gene, CDR1 is MNHEY and CDR2 is SMNVEV (reference sequence). The CDR3 sequence is 15 residues long. The V and J ends lost 6 bases and 2 bases respectively, with 13 bases between them. CDR3: CASSLGVRNTGELFF. Written as DNA, the CDR3 is TGTGCCAGCAGCCTCGGGGTCCGAAACACCGGGGAGCTGTTTTTT.

Comments on this clone: The sample has other DNA sequences that encode this CDR3 too. This sequence joins TRBV11-2 and TRBJ2-7, with a possible D match to TRBD1 (6 bases). V lost 6 bases to trimming and J lost 3 bases, with 9 bases between them. CDR3 length: 12 amino acids. The germline V gene has CDR1 SGHAT and CDR2 FQNNGV. The CDR3 reads CASSQQGYEQYV. In nucleotides, the CDR3 is TGTGCCAGCAGTCAACAGGGCTACGAGCAGTACGTC.

The rearrangement joins TRBV28 to TRBJ2-3; D might be TRBD1 (6 bases). V shed 3 bases and J shed 3 bases, with 10 bases lying between them. CDR3 length equals 14 residues. Per the germline V gene, CDR1 is MDHEN and CDR2 is SYDVKM. The CDR3 spells CASSLSTGTDTQYF. The CDR3 DNA is TGTGCCAGCAGTTTGTCGACAGGTACAGATACGCAGTATTTT.

The chain couples TRBV2 to TRBJ1-5; a weak D match, TRBD1 (6 bases). CDR3 length: 15 residues. Trimming cost V 6 bases and J 5 bases, with 17 bases left between them. CDR1 and CDR2 from the germline V gene are SNHLY and FYNNEI. CDR3 bases: TGTGCCAGCAGGGACCAGGGGTGGGGCGATCAGCCCCAGCATTTT. This codes for CASRDQGWGDQPQHF.

The table lists this clone with a count of one. This chain connects TRBV7-8 to TRBJ2-1; 7 nucleotides match TRBD2. V gave up 6 bases and J gave up 6 bases; unmatched junction bases: 5. The germline CDR1 and CDR2 sequences are SGHVS and FQNEAQ. This CDR3 is 13 amino acids long. The CDR3, as DNA: TGTGCCAGCAGGCCCAGACTAGCCAATGAGCAGTTCTTC. Translating gives CASRPRLANEQFF.

This clone was seen a single time. The CDR3 sequence is CSVETSQPSSYNEQFF. The CDR3 DNA follows: TGCAGCGTTGAGACTTCGCAGCCCAGCTCCTACAATGAGCAGTTCTTC. V gene TRBV29-1 combines with J gene TRBJ2-1; D not resolved. CDR3 length: 16 amino acids. The V gene's germline CDR1 is SQVTM and CDR2 ANQGSEA. Trimming took 3 bases from V and 0 from J, leaving 15 bases between them.

The chain joins TRBV2 to TRBJ1-5; TRBD1 is a possible D gene (6 bases). Germline V CDR1 and CDR2: SNHLY, FYNNEI. Trimming took off 8 bases at V and 7 bases at J, with 21 bases between the two ends. This CDR3 has 15 amino acids. The CDR3 loop is CASRSSETGYQPQHF. The CDR3 coding sequence is TGTGCCAGCCGTAGCAGTGAGACAGGTTACCAGCCCCAGCATTTT. The variable domain in full, completed from reference TRBV2 and TRBJ1-5, reads EPEVTQTPSHQVTQMGQEVILRCVPISNHLYFYWYRQILGQKVEFLVSFYNNEISEKSEIFDDQFSVERPDGSNFTLKIRSTKLEDSAMYFCASRSSETGYQPQHFGDGTRLSIL.

This clone was seen only once. The V and J genes are TRBV9 and TRBJ2-1, with TRBD2 matching 9 bases. V lost 0 bases, J lost 2 bases, and 6 bases stayed unmatched. This CDR3 has 17 amino acids. Germline V gives CDR1 SGDLS, CDR2 YYNGEE. In DNA, the CDR3 is TGTGCCAGCAGCGTAGGTGTAGCGGGGGCCCCCTACAATGAGCAGTTCTTC. Translation gives CASSVGVAGAPYNEQFF.

The chain carries TRBV11-2 and TRBJ1-1; D is possibly TRBD1 (6 bases). Germline loops: CDR1 SGHAT, CDR2 FQNNGV. The CDR3 loop spans 12 amino acids. V gave up 3 bases and J gave up 10 bases, with 12 bases separating them. The CDR3 is CASSFGGRGAFF. The CDR3 DNA sequence: TGTGCCAGCAGCTTTGGGGGCAGGGGAGCTTTCTTT.

V is TRBV19 and J is TRBJ1-3, with TRBD1 as a possible D gene (5 bases). CDR3 length: 16 amino acids. Germline CDR1 and CDR2: LNHDA and SQIVND (reference sequence). Trimming took off 3 bases at V and 3 bases at J, with 15 bases between the two ends. CDR3 bases: TGTGCCAGTAGTATGAAGGGGCAGGGTGGTGGAAACACCATATATTTT. Its protein product is CASSMKGQGGGNTIYF.

V is TRBV20-1 and J is TRBJ2-1; D gene ambiguous. Trimming pared 1 base from V and 6 bases from J, leaving 4 bases between. The CDR3 totals 11 residues. Germline V gene lookup returns CDR1 DFQATT and CDR2 SNEGSKA (reference sequence). The CDR3 DNA reads TGCAGTGCTAGAGGCGCCAATGAGCAGTTCTTC. It encodes CSARGANEQFF.